This T cell receptor (beta chain) was sequenced during a study of blood T cell repertoires in COVID-19. The table came from immunoSEQ multiplex PCR; TCRdb's copy has only in-frame clones and leaves some out. The table has over 200,000 clones, more than 85% seen once; the top ten hold approximately 0.77%. V lost 6 bases, J lost 0 bases, and 27 bases lay in between. The CDR3 has 21 amino acids. Germline V gene lookup returns CDR1 SGHVS and CDR2 FQNEAQ. The receptor was isolated from a man in his sixties with COVID-19, enrolled during active disease. Sample: peripheral blood. The J gene is TRBJ2-6, the V gene TRBV7-8, with unresolved D. CDR3 amino acids: CASRLPAAGMNRYSGANVLTF. The CDR3, as DNA: TGTGCCAGCAGACTCCCGGCGGCCGGAATGAATAGATACTCTGGGGCCAACGTCCTGACTTTC. Using reference TRBV7-8 and TRBJ2-6 for the parts outside the CDR3, the full variable domain is GAGVSQSPRYKVAKRGQDVALRCDPISGHVSLFWYQQALGQGPEFLTYFQNEAQLDKSGLPSDRFFAERPEGSVSTLKIQRTQQEDSAVYLCASRLPAAGMNRYSGANVLTFGAGSRLTVL.